A single T cell receptor (beta chain) is shown here with its context. The junction shows a germline mismatch at one end, possibly a read error. The record originates from a study of cytomegalovirus exposure and HLA in healthy donors. Primers: 60 Vbeta forward and 13 Jbeta reverse. Profiling relied on immunoSEQ multiplex PCR, and the TCRdb table lists in-frame clones only, not all of them. The data contain 55,000 to 70,000 clones, roughly 74% of them singletons. Germline CDR1 MDHEN, CDR2 SYDVKM. The CDR3 loop spans 13 amino acids. This TCR was recovered from a man between 18 and 35 years old in good health and CMV-seropositive. The V call is TRBV28, the J call TRBJ1-4, with a weak D call TRBD1 (5 bases). The sequencing input was PBMCs. CDR3 sequence (DNA): TGTGCCAGCAGTTTCAGGCGGGACTGGGGGTCTGATTTT. It translates to CASSFRRDWGSDF.